This T cell receptor beta chain was obtained from a study of cytotoxic CD8 clonotypes in ibrutinib-treated CLL. Germline CDR1 MDHEN, CDR2 SYDVKM. V lost 3 bases to trimming and J lost 7 bases, with 18 bases between them. This CDR3 contains 15 residues. Clones were sequenced by immunoSEQ multiplex PCR, and TCRdb holds only the in-frame ones, with some missing. The table records around 310,000 clones, more than 65% of them present only once. A word on this clone: Its antigen is unidentified.

Broader study findings: Baseline clonality, higher than in age-matched healthy donors, tracked circulating CD8+ T-cell counts.

The sequence derives from a human donor with chronic lymphocytic leukemia. The sequences come from PBMCs, collected before ibrutinib treatment. The chain employs TRBV28 and TRBJ2-5; D might be TRBD1 (6 bases). This CDR3 reads CASSLGTSTAGTQYF. The CDR3 nucleotides read TGTGCCAGCAGTTTGGGGACATCCACCGCGGGGACCCAGTACTTC.